One sample yielded the 12 T cell receptor beta chains listed below, sequenced in a study of CD4 T cells in relation to SARS-CoV-2 and coronaviruses. Their target antigens are unknown. The data were produced by immunoSEQ multiplex PCR, yet TCRdb's version contains in-frame clones alone and is incomplete. The sample has about 36,000 clones, 77% seen once. Sequencing used memory CD4+ T cells from PBMCs, cultured in vitro. These TCRs come from an adult with COVID-19.

This clone was recorded a few times. The chain couples TRBV4-1 to TRBJ2-2; tentatively, D is TRBD1 (6 bases). The CDR3 length is 17 residues. Germline CDR1 is MGHRA and CDR2 is YSYEKL. Trimming left V 0 bases short and J 3 bases short, with 14 bases between. Here the CDR3 reads CASSQEPAGQYTGELFF. The CDR3 nucleotides read TGCGCCAGCAGCCAAGAGCCGGCAGGACAGTACACCGGGGAGCTGTTTTTT.

The chain recombines TRBV5-6 with TRBJ2-7; D is uncertain. Trimming removed 2 bases at V and 4 bases at J, with 13 bases between. CDR3 length equals 14 residues. The germline V gene has CDR1 SGHDT and CDR2 YYEEEE. CDR3 nucleotide sequence: TGTGCCAGCAGCTTCGTCGTAAACCGGTACGAGCAGTACTTC. Translated: CASSFVVNRYEQYF.

In its sample, this clone ranks as medium-sized (0.01 to 0.1%). The chain links TRBV7-2 to TRBJ2-7; TRBD1 might be the D (6 bases). The CDR3 runs 15 residues. The ends were cut back, 6 bases at V and 1 base at J, with 16 bases in the middle. In germline, CDR1 is SGHTA, CDR2 FQGNSA. This chain's CDR3 is CASRDTGTLSYEQYF. In nucleotides, the CDR3 is TGTGCCAGCAGAGATACCGGGACACTTTCCTACGAGCAGTACTTC.

This clone was counted between two and nine times. CDR3 coding DNA: TGCGCCAGCAGCCCTCCGGCTGGAAACACCATATATTTT. Its protein product is CASSPPAGNTIYF. The rearrangement joins TRBV5-1 to TRBJ1-3; D remains unclear. The CDR3 is made up of 13 amino acids. In germline, CDR1 is SGHRS, CDR2 YFSETQ. With 4 bases removed from V and 2 bases from J, the gap between germline ends came to 7 bases.

V usage is TRBV11-2 and J usage is TRBJ2-7, with 7 bases lining up with TRBD1. CDR3 size: 12 residues. J was trimmed by 6 bases and V by 5 bases; bases with no gene match: 4. Germline lookup yields CDR1 SGHAT and CDR2 FQNNGV. Written as DNA, the CDR3 is TGTGCCAGCAGCCCTACAGGGGTCGAGCAGTACTTC. Amino acid sequence: CASSPTGVEQYF.

The sample holds a few counts of this clone. The chain couples TRBV6-2 or TRBV6-3 to TRBJ2-2, with D unresolved. The CDR3 covers 13 residues. Trimming left V 5 bases short and J 3 bases short, with 7 bases between. The V gene's germline CDR1 is MNHEY and CDR2 SVGEGT. Here the CDR3 reads CASSNRDTGELFF. CDR3 sequence (DNA): TGTGCCAGCAGTAATAGAGACACCGGGGAGCTGTTTTTT.

The rearrangement uses TRBV5-1 and TRBJ2-5, with no clear D. CDR3 length: 16 amino acids. V was cut by 0 bases and J by 0 bases, with 12 bases left in between. Germline assignment: CDR1 SGHRS and CDR2 YFSETQ. CDR3 in DNA: TGCGCCAGCAGCTTGGTCCGAGGCAAGTACCAAGAGACCCAGTACTTC. Translating it yields CASSLVRGKYQETQYF.

This clone turned up a few times. The chain recombines TRBV2 with TRBJ2-7; the match to TRBD1 covers 11 bases. The ends lost 4 bases at V and 4 bases at J; junction bases unmatched: 3. The CDR3 has 14 amino acids. Germline V CDR1 and CDR2: SNHLY, FYNNEI. CDR3 DNA: TGTGCCAGCAGTGTAGGGACAGGGGGGTACGAGCAGTACTTC. Amino acids: CASSVGTGGYEQYF.

The chain joins TRBV7-9 to TRBJ2-7, with 7 bases identical to TRBD2. The ends lost 4 bases at V and 1 base at J; junction bases unmatched: 4. Germline-derived CDR1 and CDR2 are SEHNR and FQNEAQ (reference sequence). This CDR3 is 14 amino acids long. The CDR3: CASSSRAGSYEQYF. The CDR3 DNA follows: TGTGCCAGCAGCTCTCGAGCGGGATCCTACGAGCAGTACTTC.

V usage is TRBV5-1 and J usage is TRBJ1-2, with D unresolved. The CDR3 is made up of 14 amino acids. The V gene's germline CDR1 is SGHRS and CDR2 YFSETQ. Trimming removed 0 bases at V and 4 bases at J, with 10 bases between. The DNA for the CDR3 is TGCGCCAGCAGCTTGGGAAAAGGCATCTATGGCTACACCTTC. It specifies CASSLGKGIYGYTF.

This chain links TRBV13 with TRBJ1-3; 9 positions match TRBD1. From germline, CDR1 is PRHDT and CDR2 FYEKMQ (reference sequence). The CDR3 consists of 15 residues. The ends lost 4 bases at V and 7 bases at J; junction bases unmatched: 8. CDR3 amino acids: CASSSPGTGRNTIYF. The CDR3 DNA is TGTGCCAGCAGCTCACCCGGGACAGGGAGGAACACCATATATTTT.

J is TRBJ1-4 and V is TRBV6-6; D unresolved. V was shortened by 6 bases and J by 7 bases, with 18 bases between the two germline ends. Germline CDR1 reads MNHNY; CDR2 reads SVGAGI (reference sequence). The CDR3 consists of 15 residues. The chain's CDR3 is CASSPDGTFTEKLFF. CDR3 nucleotide sequence: TGTGCCAGCAGCCCAGACGGTACTTTTACTGAAAAACTGTTTTTT.